This T cell receptor (beta chain) was observed in a study of T cells after yellow fever vaccination. Whole-study results and caveats: Contamination of FACS-sorted repertoires by abundant clonotypes from the bulk population could occur.

One entry per CDR3 protein, called by TCRdb with MiXCR from the 5' RACE reads. The table lists about 75,000 distinct CDR3 sequences, around 7.7% of them singletons. The CDR3 contains 16 residues. Germline assignment: CDR1 SEHNR and CDR2 FQNEAQ (reference sequence). V gave up 5 bases and J gave up 2 bases, with 13 bases separating them. This clonotype was seen only a few times. Its antigen is as yet unknown. V usage is TRBV7-9 and J usage is TRBJ2-6; maybe TRBD1 (6 bases). This TCR was sampled from a young man who received the YFV17D yellow fever vaccine. The sample consisted of CD8+ T cells sorted from PBMCs, taken 10 to 11 days after the first yellow fever vaccination. In DNA, the CDR3 is TGTGCCAGCAGCCCCACAACAGGGCCTGGGGCCAACGTCCTGACTTTC. The encoded protein is CASSPTTGPGANVLTF. The variable domain in full, with the rest retrieved from reference TRBV7-9 and TRBJ2-6, is DTGVSQNPRHKITKRGQNVTFRCDPISEHNRLYWYRQTLGQGPEFLTYFQNEAQLEKSRLLSDRFSAERPKGSFSTLEIQRTEQGDSAMYLCASSPTTGPGANVLTFGAGSRLTVL.